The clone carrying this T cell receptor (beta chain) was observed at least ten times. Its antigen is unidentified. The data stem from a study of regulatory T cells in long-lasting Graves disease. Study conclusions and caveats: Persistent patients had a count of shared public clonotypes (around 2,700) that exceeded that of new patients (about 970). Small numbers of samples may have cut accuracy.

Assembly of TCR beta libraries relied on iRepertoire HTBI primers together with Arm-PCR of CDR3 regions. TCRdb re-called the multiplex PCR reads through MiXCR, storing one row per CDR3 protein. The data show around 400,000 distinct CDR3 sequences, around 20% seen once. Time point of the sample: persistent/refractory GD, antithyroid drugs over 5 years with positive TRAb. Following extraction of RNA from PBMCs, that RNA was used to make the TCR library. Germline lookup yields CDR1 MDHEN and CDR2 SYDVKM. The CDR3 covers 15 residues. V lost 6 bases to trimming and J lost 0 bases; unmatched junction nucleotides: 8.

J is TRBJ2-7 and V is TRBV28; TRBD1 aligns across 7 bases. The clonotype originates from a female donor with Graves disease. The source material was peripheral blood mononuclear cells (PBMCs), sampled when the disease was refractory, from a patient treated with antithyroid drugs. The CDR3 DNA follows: TGTGCCAGCAGCTCGACAGGGACCCGCTCCTACGAGCAGTACTTC. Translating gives CASSSTGTRSYEQYF.